Presented here are 26 T cell receptor beta chains from one specimen sequenced in a study of blood T cells in healthy people across ages. Primers used in a second PCR of roughly 6 to 11 cycles were a sample-barcoded 5' primer and a J-beta primer mix. A single record per CDR3 protein comes from TCRdb applying MiXCR to the 5' RACE reads. The table lists some 790,000 distinct CDR3 sequences, less than 35% of them singletons. Sample: blood. These receptors all stem from an elderly woman in good health.

V usage is TRBV27 and J usage is TRBJ1-2; D unresolved. V was pared by 11 bases and J by 5 bases, with 12 bases between. CDR3 length: 11 amino acids. The germline gives CDR1 MNHEY, CDR2 SMNVEV (reference sequence). This CDR3 reads CARAESYGYTF. CDR3 nucleotides: TGTGCCCGGGCGGAATCATATGGCTACACCTTC.

About this clonotype: Just one base apart from a much larger clone, this may be a read error. This chain joins TRBV7-9 and TRBJ1-1; D call uncertain. Germline V gene data show CDR1 as SEHNR and CDR2 as FQNEAQ (reference sequence). The CDR3 has 12 residues. In DNA, the CDR3 is TGTGCCAACAGCCCGGCGGGCGGTGAAGCTTTCTTT. This sequence encodes CANSPAGGEAFF.

For this clonotype: As the CDR3 is not closed by the conserved phenylalanine or tryptophan, this likely results from a read error. CDR3 DNA: TGTGCCAGCAGCGCACAGGGAAGAATAATTGAAAAACTGTTTGTT. Translating gives CASSAQGRIIEKLFV. The chain couples TRBV7-2 to TRBJ1-4, with D possibly being TRBD1 (6 bases). V gave up 5 bases and J gave up 7 bases, with 17 bases separating them. There are 15 residues in the CDR3. Looked up from germline, CDR1 is SGHTA and CDR2 is FQGNSA.

Concerning this clonotype: A single base separates this from a much larger clone, so it may be a read error. The genes are TRBV3-1 and TRBJ2-5, with 12 bases matching TRBD1. V lost 9 bases, J lost 11 bases, and 10 bases stayed unmatched. The CDR3 is 13 residues long. CDR1 is LGHDT and CDR2 is YNNKEL in the germline V gene (reference sequence). The CDR3 DNA follows: TGTGCCAGTACGGGACAGGGGGCGCGGGAGCAGTACTTC. Encoded protein: CASTGQGAREQYF.

At least ten counts were recorded for this clonotype. V and J are TRBV11-2 and TRBJ2-4, with D unclear. With the DNA end fitting TRBJ2-7 better, the J assignment may be wrong. CDR3 length: 12 amino acids. Germline V gene lookup returns CDR1 SGHAT and CDR2 FQNNGV. The CDR3 sequence: CASSLVRSEQYF. For the CDR3, the DNA is TGTGCCAGCAGCTTGGTTCGCAGCGAGCAGTACTTC.

The chain combines TRBV2 with TRBJ2-7; D is unresolved. The V end lost 4 bases, the J end lost 4 bases, and 11 bases lay between the germline ends. CDR1 SNHLY and CDR2 FYNNEI come from the germline V gene. The CDR3 has 13 residues. CDR3: CASSVRPVYEQYF. The CDR3 DNA reads as TGTGCCAGCAGTGTGAGACCGGTATACGAGCAGTACTTC.

This clonotype was counted at least ten times. The chain has TRBV18 and TRBJ2-3; D not resolved. Germline lookup yields CDR1 KGHSH and CDR2 LQKENI. The CDR3 runs 16 residues. V gave up 0 bases and J gave up 1 base, with 11 bases separating them. The CDR3 reads CASSPPMSYGTDTQYF. CDR3 nucleotide sequence: TGTGCCAGCTCACCACCTATGTCCTATGGCACAGATACGCAGTATTTT.

This chain connects TRBV5-5 to TRBJ2-2; D gene unclear. The CDR3 runs 15 residues. The V gene's germline CDR1 is SGHKS and CDR2 YYEKEE (reference sequence). Trimming pared 4 bases from V and 0 bases from J, leaving 10 bases between. The DNA for the CDR3 is TGTGCCAGCAGCCCTCTGAACGCGAACACCGGGGAGCTGTTTTTT. Its translation: CASSPLNANTGELFF.

This chain links TRBV6-5 with TRBJ2-3; TRBD1 might be the D (5 bases). Trimming took off 0 bases at V and 6 bases at J, with 13 bases between the two ends. The CDR3 totals 15 residues. Germline V gives CDR1 MNHEY, CDR2 SVGAGI. The CDR3 coding sequence is TGTGCCAGCAGTTACTCGAATAGGGGCTGGGATACGCAGTATTTT. Translated, it gives CASSYSNRGWDTQYF.

Many counts were recorded for this clonotype. This chain connects TRBV30 to TRBJ2-3, with 9 bases matching TRBD2. With V trimmed by 8 bases and J by 0 bases, 6 bases remained unmatched. The germline V gene has CDR1 GTSNPN and CDR2 SVGIG (reference sequence). CDR3 length: 14 residues. CDR3 sequence (DNA): TGTGCCGGTAAGCGGGGGGCCAGCACAGATACGCAGTATTTT. As protein: CAGKRGASTDTQYF.

This clonotype showed up many times. The chain combines TRBV7-9 with TRBJ2-1; D not resolved. Trimming cost V 2 bases and J 4 bases, with 6 bases left between them. CDR3 length: 13 residues. Germline loops: CDR1 SEHNR, CDR2 FQNEAQ (reference sequence). The chain's CDR3 is CASSLNTYNEQFF. The CDR3 bases are TGTGCCAGCAGCTTAAACACTTACAATGAGCAGTTCTTC.

This clonotype was counted between two and nine times. This chain joins TRBV2 and TRBJ1-1; no clear D. This CDR3 has 13 residues. CDR1 is SNHLY and CDR2 is FYNNEI in the germline V gene. V lost 5 bases to trimming and J lost 3 bases, with 10 bases between them. The CDR3 protein is CASSSRWDTEAFF. CDR3 bases: TGTGCCAGCAGTTCCAGGTGGGACACTGAAGCTTTCTTT.

This clonotype has ten or more counts. This rearrangement joins TRBV11-2 to TRBJ2-5, with 12 positions matching TRBD2. The CDR3 has 17 amino acids. The junction had 7 bases not matched to a gene; V was cut back by 1 base and J by 4 bases. Germline V CDR1 and CDR2: SGHAT, FQNNGV. The CDR3 region is CASSLGPSGGASETQYF. CDR3 bases: TGTGCCAGCAGCTTAGGCCCTAGCGGGGGGGCATCAGAGACCCAGTACTTC.

The chain has TRBV7-2 and TRBJ2-7, with 8 bases aligning to TRBD2. CDR1 SGHTA and CDR2 FQGNSA come from the germline V gene. The CDR3 totals 13 residues. The V segment lost 3 bases and the J segment 2 bases; nucleotides outside the gene matches: 0. The CDR3 loop is CASSFSGTYEQYF. CDR3 in DNA: TGTGCCAGCAGCTTTAGCGGGACCTACGAGCAGTACTTC. Full variable domain (missing parts from reference TRBV7-2 and TRBJ2-7): GAGVSQSPSNKVTEKGKDVELRCDPISGHTALYWYRQSLGQGLEFLIYFQGNSAPDKSGLPSDRFSAERTGGSVSTLTIQRTQQEDSAVYLCASSFSGTYEQYFGPGTRLTVT.

This clonotype was seen ten or more times. The chain recombines TRBV20-1 with TRBJ2-1; no reliable D call. V was trimmed by 2 bases and J by 7 bases, leaving 15 bases between them. Germline CDR1 DFQATT, CDR2 SNEGSKA (reference sequence). The length of the CDR3 is 14 residues. The CDR3 reads CSARLHPFGNEQFF. The CDR3 coding sequence is TGCAGTGCTAGACTTCACCCGTTTGGTAATGAGCAGTTCTTC.

Concerning this clonotype: A read error may explain this, as a much larger clone is one base away. This chain uses TRBV29-1 with TRBJ1-2; TRBD1 might be the D (5 bases). This CDR3 has 15 amino acids. Germline loops: CDR1 SQVTM, CDR2 ANQGSEA. The CDR3, as DNA: TGCAGTGGATGGATAGGGGAGGCGAGGAACTATGGCTACACCTTC. It specifies CSGWIGEARNYGYTF.

Worth noting for this clonotype: The CDR3 does not close with the conserved phenylalanine or tryptophan, likely indicating a read error. It is unclear where the CDR3 begins or ends on the DNA, so no DNA is shown, and the CDR3 is as TCRdb lists it. The chain has TRBV12-3 or TRBV12-4 and TRBJ2-5; the tabulated D call, TRBD1, remains unverified against the DNA. The CDR3 totals 14 residues, both ends included. The CDR3 spells CASSLVTGGYTFGS.

This clonotype was seen many times. The chain is built from TRBV6-6 and TRBJ2-3, with 8 bases lining up with TRBD1. V lost 6 bases, J lost 3 bases, and 8 bases stayed unmatched. This CDR3 spans 15 amino acids. Germline CDR1 reads MNHNY; CDR2 reads SVGAGI (reference sequence). The CDR3 loop reads CASRPNRGVTDTQYF. In DNA form, the CDR3 reads TGTGCCAGCAGACCGAACAGGGGGGTAACAGATACGCAGTATTTT.

This clonotype appeared a few times. The chain has TRBV18 and TRBJ1-4; tentatively, D is TRBD1 (5 bases). V shed 6 bases and J shed 0 bases, with 8 bases lying between them. CDR3 size: 14 residues. Germline V lookup: CDR1 KGHSH, CDR2 LQKENI. The CDR3 coding sequence is TGTGCCAGCTCCGGGACTTCAACTAATGAAAAACTGTTTTTT. Protein product: CASSGTSTNEKLFF.

This clonotype has a count of ten or more. This chain uses TRBV20-1 with TRBJ2-4, with TRBD2 as a possible D gene (6 bases). The V end lost 3 bases, the J end lost 2 bases, and 8 bases lay between the germline ends. This CDR3 is built from 13 residues. Germline V gene data show CDR1 as DFQATT and CDR2 as SNEGSKA (reference sequence). The CDR3 sequence is CSASGGSKNIQYF. CDR3 in DNA: TGCAGTGCTAGCGGGGGATCCAAAAACATTCAGTACTTC.

The sample holds many counts of this clonotype. This rearrangement joins TRBV12-3 or TRBV12-4 to TRBJ1-1; 9 bases match TRBD1. Unmatched junction bases numbered 3, after V lost 5 bases and J lost 2 bases. This CDR3 has 14 residues. This chain's CDR3 is CASSKQGANTEAFF. The DNA for the CDR3 is TGTGCCAGCAGTAAACAGGGGGCTAACACTGAAGCTTTCTTT.

This clonotype was recorded at least ten times. J is TRBJ2-5 and V is TRBV6-1; 7 bases map to TRBD2. CDR3 length equals 16 residues. Germline CDR1 and CDR2: MNHNS and SASEGT. V lost 5 bases, J lost 2 bases, and 11 bases stayed unmatched. The CDR3 spells CASSRSGAGEQETQYF. DNA of the CDR3: TGTGCCAGCAGTCGAAGCGGGGCGGGGGAGCAAGAGACCCAGTACTTC.

In this sample, this clonotype turned up many times. V is TRBV5-1 and J is TRBJ2-3; 12 bases line up with TRBD2. The CDR3 is 16 amino acids. The trim removed 3 bases at V and 4 bases at J, leaving 6 bases unmatched. Germline V CDR1 and CDR2: SGHRS, YFSETQ. The CDR3 region is CASSSASGGGADTQYF. The CDR3 DNA sequence: TGCGCCAGCAGCTCCGCTAGCGGGGGGGGAGCAGATACGCAGTATTTT.

The V call is TRBV2, the J call TRBJ2-5; D remains unclear. The V gene's germline CDR1 is SNHLY and CDR2 FYNNEI. Trimming removed 2 bases at V and 1 base at J, with 11 bases between. CDR3 length: 15 amino acids. The CDR3 DNA reads as TGTGCCAGCAGTGAAAACGGCCTCCTCCAAGAGACCCAGTACTTC. This encodes CASSENGLLQETQYF.

This clonotype was seen once. A read error is possible here, since a much larger clone lies one base away. The CDR3 sequence: CASSGPSLAGGPLNEQYF. For the CDR3, the DNA is TGTGCCAGCAGCGGCCCCTCTCTAGCGGGGGGTCCTCTAAATGAGCAGTACTTC. The chain links TRBV3-1 to TRBJ2-7, with 11 nucleotides matching TRBD2. Germline V gene sequence: CDR1 LGHDT, CDR2 YNNKEL (reference sequence). This CDR3 has 18 residues. Trimming took 5 bases from V and 7 from J; bases not matched to a gene: 19.

This clonotype was seen at least ten times. The chain is built from TRBV12-3 or TRBV12-4 and TRBJ1-2; 7 nucleotides align to TRBD1. J lost 4 bases, V lost 7 bases, and 6 bases had no gene match. The CDR3 spans 13 residues. CDR3 in amino acids: CASTVTGSYGYTF. In DNA form, the CDR3 reads TGTGCCAGCACTGTGACAGGGTCCTATGGCTACACCTTC.